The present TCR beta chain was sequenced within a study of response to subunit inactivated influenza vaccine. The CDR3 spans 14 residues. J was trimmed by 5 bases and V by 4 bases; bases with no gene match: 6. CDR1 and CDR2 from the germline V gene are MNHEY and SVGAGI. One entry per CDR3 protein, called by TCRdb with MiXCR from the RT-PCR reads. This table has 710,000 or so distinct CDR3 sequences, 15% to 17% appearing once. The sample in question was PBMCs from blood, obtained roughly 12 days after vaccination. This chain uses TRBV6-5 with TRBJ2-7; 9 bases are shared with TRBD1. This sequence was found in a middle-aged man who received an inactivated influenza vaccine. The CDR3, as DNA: TGTGCCAGCAGTTCGGACAGGGGCCGGGACGAGCAGTACTTC. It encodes CASSSDRGRDEQYF.